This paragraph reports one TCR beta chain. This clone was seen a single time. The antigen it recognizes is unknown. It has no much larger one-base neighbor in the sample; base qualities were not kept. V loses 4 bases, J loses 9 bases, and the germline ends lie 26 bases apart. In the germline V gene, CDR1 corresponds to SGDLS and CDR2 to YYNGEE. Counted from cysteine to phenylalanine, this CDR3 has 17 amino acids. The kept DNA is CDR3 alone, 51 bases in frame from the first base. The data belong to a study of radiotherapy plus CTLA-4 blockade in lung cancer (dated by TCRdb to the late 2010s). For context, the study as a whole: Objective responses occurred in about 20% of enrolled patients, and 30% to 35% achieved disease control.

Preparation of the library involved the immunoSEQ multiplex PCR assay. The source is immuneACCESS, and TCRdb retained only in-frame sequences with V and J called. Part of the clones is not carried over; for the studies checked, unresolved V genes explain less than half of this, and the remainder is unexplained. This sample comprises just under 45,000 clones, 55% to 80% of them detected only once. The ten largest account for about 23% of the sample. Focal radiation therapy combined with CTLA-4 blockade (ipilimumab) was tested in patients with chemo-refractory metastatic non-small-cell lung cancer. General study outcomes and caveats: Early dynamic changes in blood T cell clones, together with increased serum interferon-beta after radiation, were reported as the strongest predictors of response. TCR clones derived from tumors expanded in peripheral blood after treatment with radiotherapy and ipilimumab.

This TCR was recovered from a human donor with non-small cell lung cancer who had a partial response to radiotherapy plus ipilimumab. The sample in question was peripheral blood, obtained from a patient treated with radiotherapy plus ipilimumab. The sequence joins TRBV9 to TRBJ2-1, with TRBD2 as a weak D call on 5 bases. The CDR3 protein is CASSITLTSDGMGEQFF. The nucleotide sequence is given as TGTGCCAGCAGCATAACCCTCACCTCGGACGGGATGGGTGAGCAGTTCTTC.